This T cell receptor (beta chain) derives from a study of CD8+CD57+ T cells in acquired aplastic anemia (dated 2018 in TCRdb). Study-wide context: On average, sorted CD4+ and CD8+ cells yielded around 3.5 ug of extracted DNA, with a range of roughly 0.19 to 27.4 ug. CD8+CD57+ expansion was defined as a frequency above the mean frequency observed in healthy subjects.

This clonotype came up many times. The target of this receptor is not known. Per-base qualities were not stored, and no clone one base away is much larger. Expansion of CD8+CD57+ cells had been shown by flow cytometry in the patients chosen for sequencing. All patients had severe acquired aplastic anemia diagnosed by International Study of Aplastic Anemia and Agranulocytosis and Camitta criteria. No therapy had been received by the patients at the time of blood sampling. In this study, sorted CD4+ and CD8+ T cells from the blood of healthy subjects and of severe aplastic anemia patients had their TCR repertoires deep-sequenced. In the USA, patient enrollment took place under clinicaltrials.gov protocols 00001620, 01623167, 00001397, 00071045, 00081523 and 00961064. Ficoll-Paque density gradient centrifugation was used to isolate peripheral blood mononuclear cells. CD4+ and CD8+ T cells were sorted by FACS or magnetic beads before DNA extraction.

TCR beta VDJ combination and CDR3 sequence profiling used genomic DNA as the template. An Illumina HiSeq 2000 was used for TCR repertoire sequencing. Regarding the original processing steps: Repertoire assessment relied on Simpson's diversity index, CDR3 size and DJ length profiles, and TRBV/TRBJ rearrangement plots. The most abundant DNA sequence in the deep sequencing data was defined as the immunodominant clone. CDR3 amino acid sequences were checked for sharing between subjects and were compared against published repertoires and the VDJdb database. TCRdb applied fastp at Q25 and MiXCR to the public reads, then kept only in-frame beta chains. Duplicate CDR3 protein sequences are folded into a single record with the most common DNA and genes. TCRdb's processing, not the study's, gives the V and J calls here. Across this sample there are over 150,000 distinct CDR3 sequences, with roughly 54% seen only once. The ten largest clonotypes hold over 9.5% of the sample.

Trimming removed 3 bases from V and 4 bases from J, leaving 11 bases between the germline ends. Including the terminal cysteine and phenylalanine, the CDR3 comprises 14 residues. Only the CDR3 region is kept as DNA, spanning 42 bases read in frame from base 1. As encoded in the germline V gene (reference sequence), CDR1 is LGHDT while CDR2 is YNNKEL. The research as a whole found: Patients and healthy controls showed no significant difference in CD8+ Simpson's diversity (P=0.060). Around 28 CD8+ CDR3 sequences were found to be shared between patients and controls, but these sequences appeared to be highly expressed in patients and within the immunodominant clones of the patients.

The sequenced sample was sorted CD4+, CD8+, or CD8+CD57+ T cells (not recorded which) from PBMCs. Recombination connected TRBV3-1 to TRBJ2-3, with no confidently assigned D gene. The origin of this receptor is a human donor with aplastic anemia. The nucleotides read TGTGCCAGCAGCCACCCCTCCCCCTCAGATACGCAGTATTTT. It is translated as CASSHPSPSDTQYF.